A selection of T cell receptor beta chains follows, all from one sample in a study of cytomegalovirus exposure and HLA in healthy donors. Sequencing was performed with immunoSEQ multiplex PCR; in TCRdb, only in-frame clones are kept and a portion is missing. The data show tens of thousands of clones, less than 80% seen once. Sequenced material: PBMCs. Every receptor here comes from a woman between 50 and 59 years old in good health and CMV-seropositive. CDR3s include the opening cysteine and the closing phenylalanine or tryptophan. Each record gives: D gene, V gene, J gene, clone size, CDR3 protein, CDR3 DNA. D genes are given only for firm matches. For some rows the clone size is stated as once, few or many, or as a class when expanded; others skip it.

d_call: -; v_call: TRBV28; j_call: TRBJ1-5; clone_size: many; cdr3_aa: CASSPDGGNQPQHF; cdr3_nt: TGTGCCAGCAGCCCGGATGGAGGCAATCAGCCCCAGCATTTT
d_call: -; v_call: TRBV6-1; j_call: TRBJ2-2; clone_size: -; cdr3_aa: CASSKLTGELFF; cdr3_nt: TGTGCCTCCTCCAAGCTCACCGGGGAGCTGTTTTTT
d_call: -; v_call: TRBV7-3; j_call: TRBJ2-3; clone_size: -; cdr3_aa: CASSLVGLADTQYF; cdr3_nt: TGTGCCAGCAGCCTCGTGGGGCTTGCAGATACGCAGTATTTT
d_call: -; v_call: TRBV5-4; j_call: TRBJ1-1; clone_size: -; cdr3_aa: CASSWRGEAFF; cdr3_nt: TGTGCCAGCAGCTGGCGGGGTGAAGCTTTCTTT
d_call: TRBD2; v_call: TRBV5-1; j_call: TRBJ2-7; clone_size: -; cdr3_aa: CASGWTSGPTEQYF; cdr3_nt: TGCGCCAGCGGGTGGACTAGCGGGCCTACCGAGCAGTACTTC
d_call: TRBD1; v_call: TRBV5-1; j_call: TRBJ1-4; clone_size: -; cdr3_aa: CASSLEGTGKKKLFF; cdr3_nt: TGCGCCAGCAGCTTGGAAGGGACAGGAAAGAAAAAACTGTTTTTT
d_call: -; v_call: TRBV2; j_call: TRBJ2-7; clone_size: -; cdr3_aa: CASSEGTPPDEQYF; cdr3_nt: TGTGCCAGCAGTGAAGGGACACCACCCGACGAGCAGTACTTC
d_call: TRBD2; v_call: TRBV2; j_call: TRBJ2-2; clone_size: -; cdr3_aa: CASSKTSGGPTGELFF; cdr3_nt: TGTGCCAGCTCCAAGACTAGCGGGGGCCCCACCGGGGAGCTGTTTTTT
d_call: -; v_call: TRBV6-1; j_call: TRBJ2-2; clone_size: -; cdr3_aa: CASSEPIRGYTGELFF; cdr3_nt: TGTGCCAGCAGTGAACCTATCAGGGGATACACCGGGGAGCTGTTTTTT
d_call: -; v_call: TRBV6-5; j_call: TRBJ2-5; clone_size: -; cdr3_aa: CASSYSPSQETQYF; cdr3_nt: TGTGCCAGCAGTTACTCCCCCTCCCAAGAGACCCAGTACTTC
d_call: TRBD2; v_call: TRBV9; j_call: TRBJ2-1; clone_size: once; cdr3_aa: CASSVEGSGGAEQFF; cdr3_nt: TGTGCCAGCAGCGTAGAGGGTAGCGGGGGGGCTGAGCAGTTCTTC
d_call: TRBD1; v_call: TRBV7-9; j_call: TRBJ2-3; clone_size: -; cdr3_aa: CASSSPWDRSTDTQYF; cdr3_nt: TGTGCCAGCAGCTCCCCCTGGGACAGATCCACAGATACGCAGTATTTT
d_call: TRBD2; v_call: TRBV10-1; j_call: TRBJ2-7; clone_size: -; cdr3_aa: CATSGGGTYEQYF; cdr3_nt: TGCGCCACTAGCGGGGGAGGGACCTACGAGCAGTACTTC
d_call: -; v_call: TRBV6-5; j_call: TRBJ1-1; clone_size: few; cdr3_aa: CASSYQGLATEAFF; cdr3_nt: TGTGCCAGCAGTTACCAGGGCCTTGCCACTGAAGCTTTCTTT
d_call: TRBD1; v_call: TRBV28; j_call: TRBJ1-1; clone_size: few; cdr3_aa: CASSLWTGGTTEAFF; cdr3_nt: TGTGCCAGCAGTCTATGGACAGGGGGCACGACTGAAGCTTTCTTT
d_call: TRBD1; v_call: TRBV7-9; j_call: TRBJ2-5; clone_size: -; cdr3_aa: CASSISGTATTTQYF; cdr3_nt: TGTGCCAGCAGCATCTCCGGGACAGCCACGACGACCCAGTACTTC
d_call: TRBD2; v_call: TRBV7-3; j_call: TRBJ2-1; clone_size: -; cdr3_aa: CASSSSGGVNEQFF; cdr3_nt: TGTGCCAGCAGCTCTAGCGGGGGGGTCAATGAGCAGTTCTTC
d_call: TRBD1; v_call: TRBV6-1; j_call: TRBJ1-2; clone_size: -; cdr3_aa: CASSEGTGGVGYGYTF; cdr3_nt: TGTGCCAGCAGTGAAGGGACAGGGGGCGTTGGCTATGGCTACACCTTC
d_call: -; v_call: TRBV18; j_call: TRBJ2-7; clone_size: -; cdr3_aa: CASSPYGDEQYF; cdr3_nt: TGTGCCAGCTCACCATACGGGGACGAGCAGTACTTC
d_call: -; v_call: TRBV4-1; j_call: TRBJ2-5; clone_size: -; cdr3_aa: CASSQERRETQYF; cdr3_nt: TGCGCCAGCAGCCAAGAGAGGAGAGAGACCCAGTACTTC
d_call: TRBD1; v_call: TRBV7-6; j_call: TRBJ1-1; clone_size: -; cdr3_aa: CASSLRTGDTEAFF; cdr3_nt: TGTGCCAGCAGCCTTAGGACAGGGGACACTGAAGCTTTCTTT
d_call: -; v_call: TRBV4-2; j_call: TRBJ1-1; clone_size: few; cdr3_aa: CASSQAARLNTEAFF; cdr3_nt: TGTGCCAGCAGCCAAGCCGCCCGGTTGAACACTGAAGCTTTCTTT
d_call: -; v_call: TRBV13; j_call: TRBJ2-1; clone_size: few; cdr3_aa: CASSFSEEYNEQFF; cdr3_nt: TGTGCCAGCAGCTTCTCAGAAGAATACAATGAGCAGTTCTTC
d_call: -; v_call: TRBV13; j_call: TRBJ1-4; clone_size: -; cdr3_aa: CASSTGLNEKLFF; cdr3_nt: TGTGCCAGCTCCACAGGCCTTAATGAAAAACTGTTTTTT
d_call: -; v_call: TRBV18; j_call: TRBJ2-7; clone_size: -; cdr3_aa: CASSPDNGEQYF; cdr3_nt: TGTGCCAGCTCACCTGACAATGGCGAGCAGTACTTC
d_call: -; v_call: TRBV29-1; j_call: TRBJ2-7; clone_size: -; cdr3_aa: CSVEADTYEQYF; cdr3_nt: TGCAGCGTTGAAGCCGACACCTACGAGCAGTACTTC
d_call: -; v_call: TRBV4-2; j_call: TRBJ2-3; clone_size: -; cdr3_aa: CASSQDRSAVSTDTQYF; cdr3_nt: TGTGCCAGCAGCCAAGATAGGAGCGCGGTAAGCACAGATACGCAGTATTTT
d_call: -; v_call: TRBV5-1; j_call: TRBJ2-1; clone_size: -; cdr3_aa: CASRPRGASSYNEQFF; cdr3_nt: TGCGCCAGCAGACCCCGGGGGGCGAGCTCCTACAATGAGCAGTTCTTC
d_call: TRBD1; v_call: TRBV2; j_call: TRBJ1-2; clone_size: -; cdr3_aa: CAGRDSRYGYTF; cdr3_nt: TGTGCCGGCCGGGACAGTAGGTATGGCTACACCTTC
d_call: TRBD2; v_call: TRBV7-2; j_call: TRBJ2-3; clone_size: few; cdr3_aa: CASSLVAGGLWDTQYF; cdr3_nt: TGTGCCAGCAGCTTAGTAGCGGGGGGGCTCTGGGATACGCAGTATTTT
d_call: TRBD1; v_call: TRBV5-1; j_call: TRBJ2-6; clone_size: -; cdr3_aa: CASRDRVGANVLTF; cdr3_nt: TGCGCCAGCAGGGACAGGGTTGGGGCCAACGTCCTGACTTTC
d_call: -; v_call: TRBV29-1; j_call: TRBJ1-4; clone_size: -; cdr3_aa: CSVARDNEKLFF; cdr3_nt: TGCAGCGTTGCCAGGGATAATGAAAAACTGTTTTTT
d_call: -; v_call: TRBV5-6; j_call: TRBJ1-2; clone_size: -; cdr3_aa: CASSLGGGLDYGYTF; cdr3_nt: TGTGCCAGCAGCTTGGGCGGAGGTCTAGACTATGGCTACACCTTC
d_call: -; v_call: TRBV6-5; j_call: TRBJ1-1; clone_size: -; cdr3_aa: CASTLGAPQSTEAFF; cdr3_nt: TGTGCCAGCACCTTGGGGGCCCCCCAGTCGACTGAAGCTTTCTTT
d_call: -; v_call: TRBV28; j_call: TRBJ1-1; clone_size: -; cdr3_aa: CASSLGGSDTEAFF; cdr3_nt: TGTGCCAGCAGTTTAGGAGGGTCGGACACTGAAGCTTTCTTT
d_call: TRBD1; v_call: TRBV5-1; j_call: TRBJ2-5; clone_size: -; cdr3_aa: CASSSAGTAQETQYF; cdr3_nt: TGCGCCAGCAGCAGTGCAGGGACAGCTCAAGAGACCCAGTACTTC
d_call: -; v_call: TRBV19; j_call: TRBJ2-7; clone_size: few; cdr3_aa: CASSMPDSYEQYF; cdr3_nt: TGTGCCAGTAGTATGCCAGACTCCTACGAGCAGTACTTC
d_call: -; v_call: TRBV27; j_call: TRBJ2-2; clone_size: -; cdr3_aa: CASSPGIEAGELFF; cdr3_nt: TGTGCCAGCAGCCCGGGAATAGAAGCCGGGGAGCTGTTTTTT
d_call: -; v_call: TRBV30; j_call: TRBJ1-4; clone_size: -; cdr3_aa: CAWSYPGVPGNEKLFF; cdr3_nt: TGTGCCTGGAGTTACCCCGGTGTACCGGGTAATGAAAAACTGTTTTTT
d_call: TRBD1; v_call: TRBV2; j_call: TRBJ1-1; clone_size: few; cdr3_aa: CASSDSSGTGYEDTEAFF; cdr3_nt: TGTGCCAGCAGTGACTCCTCCGGGACAGGATATGAGGACACTGAAGCTTTCTTT
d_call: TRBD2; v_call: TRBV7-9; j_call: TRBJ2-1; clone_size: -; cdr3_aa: CASSPPGLGYNEQFF; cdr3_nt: TGTGCCAGCAGCCCCCCGGGACTAGGCTACAATGAGCAGTTCTTC
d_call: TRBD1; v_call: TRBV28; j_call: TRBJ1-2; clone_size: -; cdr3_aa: CASSPGTGLRDGYTF; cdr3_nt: TGTGCCAGCAGTCCAGGGACAGGGCTTAGGGATGGCTACACCTTC
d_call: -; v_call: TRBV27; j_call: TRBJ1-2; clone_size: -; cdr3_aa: CASSLDRSANYGYTF; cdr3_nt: TGTGCCAGCAGTTTAGACAGGTCAGCTAACTATGGCTACACCTTC
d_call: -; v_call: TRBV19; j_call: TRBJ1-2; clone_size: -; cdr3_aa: CASQRLGEMNYGYTF; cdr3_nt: TGTGCCAGCCAACGGCTAGGGGAAATGAATTATGGCTACACCTTC
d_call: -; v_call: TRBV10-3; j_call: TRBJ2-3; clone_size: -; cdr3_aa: CAISESSLSTDTQYF; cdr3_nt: TGTGCCATCAGTGAGTCGAGCCTTAGCACAGATACGCAGTATTTT
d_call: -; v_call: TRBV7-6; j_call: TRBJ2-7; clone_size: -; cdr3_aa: CASSLGRGYTYEQYF; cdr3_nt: TGTGCCAGCAGCTTAGGAAGGGGCTATACCTACGAGCAGTACTTC
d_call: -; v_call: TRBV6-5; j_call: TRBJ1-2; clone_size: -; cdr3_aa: CASSESTGLAGYTF; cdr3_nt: TGTGCCAGCAGTGAATCAACAGGCTTGGCTGGCTACACCTTC
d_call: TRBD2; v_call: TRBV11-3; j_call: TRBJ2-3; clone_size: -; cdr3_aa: CASSLGSAGGGDTQYF; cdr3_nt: TGTGCCAGCAGCTTAGGATCGGCGGGGGGAGGGGATACGCAGTATTTT